This TCR beta chain was identified in a study of post-analysis software for immune sequencing data. General study points: Comparison with controls showed significantly lower normalized Chao1 diversity in multiple sclerosis patients. Patients carried five TRBV segments more frequently than controls did, and TRBV5-6, TRBV5-1 and TRBV20-1 were among them.

The germline V gene has CDR1 DFQATT and CDR2 SNEGSKA (reference sequence). The CDR3 contains 17 residues. Turning to this clonotype: What it recognizes is unknown.

The authors incorporated unique molecular identifiers into the TCR beta cDNA libraries. MiXCR was run by TCRdb on the PCR reads, yielding one entry per CDR3 protein. Of 500,000 to 600,000 distinct CDR3 sequences detected, roughly 40% appear once; the ten largest clones hold approximately 1.7%. The sample consisted of blood. The chain joins TRBV20-1 to TRBJ2-1; 8 bases map to TRBD2. Judging by the DNA end, TRBJ2-7 fits better; the J call may be wrong. The clonotype originates from a girl aged 5-17 years with multiple sclerosis. This chain's CDR3 is CSARDRVAGPTYNEQYF. Here the CDR3 DNA reads TGCAGTGCTAGAGATCGGGTAGCGGGGCCCACCTACAATGAGCAGTACTTC.